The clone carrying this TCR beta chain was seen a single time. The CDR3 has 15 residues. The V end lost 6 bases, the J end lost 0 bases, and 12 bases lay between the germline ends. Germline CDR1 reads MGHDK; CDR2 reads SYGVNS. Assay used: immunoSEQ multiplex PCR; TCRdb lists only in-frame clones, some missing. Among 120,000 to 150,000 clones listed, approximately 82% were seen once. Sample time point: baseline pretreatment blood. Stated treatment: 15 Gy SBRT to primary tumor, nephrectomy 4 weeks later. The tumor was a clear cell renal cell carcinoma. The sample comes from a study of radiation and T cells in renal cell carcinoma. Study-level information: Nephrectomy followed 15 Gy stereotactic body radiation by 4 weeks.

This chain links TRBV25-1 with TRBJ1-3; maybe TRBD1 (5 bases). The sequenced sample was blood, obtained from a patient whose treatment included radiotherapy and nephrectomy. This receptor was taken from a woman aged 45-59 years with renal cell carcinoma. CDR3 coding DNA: TGTGCCAGCAGAGAACCCGGGGGCTCTGGAAACACCATATATTTT. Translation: CASREPGGSGNTIYF.